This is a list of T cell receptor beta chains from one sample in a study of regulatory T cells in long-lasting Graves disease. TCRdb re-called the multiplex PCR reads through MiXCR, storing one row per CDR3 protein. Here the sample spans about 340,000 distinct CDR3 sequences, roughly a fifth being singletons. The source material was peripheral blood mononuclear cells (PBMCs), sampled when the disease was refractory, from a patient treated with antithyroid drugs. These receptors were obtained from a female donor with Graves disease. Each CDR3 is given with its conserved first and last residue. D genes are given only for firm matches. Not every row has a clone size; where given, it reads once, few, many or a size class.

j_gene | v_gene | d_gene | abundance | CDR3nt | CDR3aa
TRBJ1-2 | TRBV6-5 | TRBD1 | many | TGTGCCAGCAGTTTGGACAGGGGTCTCTATGGCTACACCTTC | CASSLDRGLYGYTF
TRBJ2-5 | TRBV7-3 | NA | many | TGTGCCAGCAGCTTAGAGGGATGGGAAGGGACCCAGTACTTC | CASSLEGWEGTQYF
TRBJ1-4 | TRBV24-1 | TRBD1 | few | TGTGCCACCTCACAGGGGGAAAAACTGTTTTTT | CATSQGEKLFF
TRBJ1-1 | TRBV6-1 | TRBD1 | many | TGTGCCGTCCATACCGGGACAGGGCCCACTGAAGCTTTCTTT | CAVHTGTGPTEAFF
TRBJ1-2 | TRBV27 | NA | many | TGTGCCAGCAGGCGTCCGGGGGGCAAAAACTATGGCTACACCTTC | CASRRPGGKNYGYTF
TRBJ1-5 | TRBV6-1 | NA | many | TGTGCCAGCAGTCGCGCGCGCGACAGTTTAAATCAGCCCCAGCATTTT | CASSRARDSLNQPQHF
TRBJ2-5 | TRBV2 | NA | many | TGTGCCAGCAGTGACGGCAGGGAAGAGACCCAGTACTTC | CASSDGREETQYF
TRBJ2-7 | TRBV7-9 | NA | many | TGTGCCAGCATGGCTCCTTTTGGGGCGGAGCAGTACTTC | CASMAPFGAEQYF
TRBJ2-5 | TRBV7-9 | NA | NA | TGTGCCAGCGACGGAGGGGGCGTAGAAGAGACCCAGTACTTC | CASDGGGVEETQYF
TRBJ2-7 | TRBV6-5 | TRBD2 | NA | TGTGCCAGCAGTTACATTGCGGGAGCCTACGAGCAGTACTTC | CASSYIAGAYEQYF
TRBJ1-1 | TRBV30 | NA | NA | TGTGCCTGGACAGGACTCGTCTCCATTAACACTGAAGCTTTCTTT | CAWTGLVSINTEAFF
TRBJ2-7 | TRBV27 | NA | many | TGTGCCAGCAGTCCCCGACGCCGGGACTACGAGCAGTACTTC | CASSPRRRDYEQYF
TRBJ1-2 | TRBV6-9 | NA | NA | TGTGCCAGCAGTTACAACGGGGGGCGGGATGGCTACACCTTC | CASSYNGGRDGYTF
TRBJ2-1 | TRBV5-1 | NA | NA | TGCGCCAGCAGCTCATCGACTAGTGGCAATGAGCAGTTCTTC | CASSSSTSGNEQFF
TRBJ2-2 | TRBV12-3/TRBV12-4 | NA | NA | TGTGCCAGCGGTTTAGGGGGGGAGCTGTTTTTT | CASGLGGELFF
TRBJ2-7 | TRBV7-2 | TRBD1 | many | TGTGCCAGCAGCTGGCGGACAGGGGAAATGTCCTACGAGCAGTACTTC | CASSWRTGEMSYEQYF
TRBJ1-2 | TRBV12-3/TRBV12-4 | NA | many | TGTGCCAGCAGTAGGGGGTTGGGCTACACCTTC | CASSRGLGYTF
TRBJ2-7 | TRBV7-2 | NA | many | TGTGCCAGCAGCTCGCTGTCCCACGAGCAGTACTTC | CASSSLSHEQYF
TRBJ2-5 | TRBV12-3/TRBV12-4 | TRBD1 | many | TGTGCCAGCAGTTGGACAGGGGGCGGAGAGACCCAGTACTTC | CASSWTGGGETQYF
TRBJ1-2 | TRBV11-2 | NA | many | TGTGCCAGCAGCTTAGGTCCCAAACCGGACAGCAACTATGGCTACACCTTC | CASSLGPKPDSNYGYTF
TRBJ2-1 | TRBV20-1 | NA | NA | TGCAGTGCTAGAGATAAGGTGGACAGCTCCTACAATGAGCAGTTCTTC | CSARDKVDSSYNEQFF
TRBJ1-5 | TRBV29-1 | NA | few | TGCAGCGTTACTCGAGGGTTTAATCAGCCCCAGCATTTT | CSVTRGFNQPQHF
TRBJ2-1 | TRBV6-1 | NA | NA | TGTGCCACCAGTGATGGGAAACGGCACTGGGGGGCCGACCACAATGAGCAGTTCTTC | CATSDGKRHWGADHNEQFF
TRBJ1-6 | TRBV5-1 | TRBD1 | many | TGCGCCAGCAGCTTGGGGACAGGGGGCGATTCACCCCTCCACTTT | CASSLGTGGDSPLHF
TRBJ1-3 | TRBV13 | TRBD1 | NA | TGTGCCAGCAGCTTAAGACCACAGTCGACAGGGTTGGGAAACACCATATATTTT | CASSLRPQSTGLGNTIYF
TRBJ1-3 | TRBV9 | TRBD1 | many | TGTGCCAGCAGCGTAGCCCCGACAGGGACCGAAAACACCATATATTTT | CASSVAPTGTENTIYF
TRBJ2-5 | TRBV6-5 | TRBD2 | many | TGTGCCAGCAGTTACGTCCTAGCGGGGAACCAAGAGACCCAGTACTTC | CASSYVLAGNQETQYF
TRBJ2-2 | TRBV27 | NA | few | TGTGCCAGCAGCCCCAGAGGGTTGCACACCGGGGAGCTGTTTTTT | CASSPRGLHTGELFF
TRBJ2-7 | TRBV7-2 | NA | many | TGTGCCAGCAGCTTATATGACACCTCCTACGAGCAGTACTTC | CASSLYDTSYEQYF
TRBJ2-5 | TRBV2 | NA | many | TGTGCCAACTCCAACGACGTTGGGGAGACCCAGTACTTC | CANSNDVGETQYF
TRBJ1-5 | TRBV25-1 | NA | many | TGTGCCAGCAGTGATGGCAGAAATCAGCCCCAGCATTTT | CASSDGRNQPQHF
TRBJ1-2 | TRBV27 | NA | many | TGTGCCAGCAGTTTATCGTCCGGATTGGATGGCTACACCTTC | CASSLSSGLDGYTF
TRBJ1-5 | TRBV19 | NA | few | TGTGCCAGTAGTATCTGGGGACAGCCCCAGCATTTT | CASSIWGQPQHF
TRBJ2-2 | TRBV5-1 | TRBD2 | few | TGCGCCAGCAGCCCCGGACTAGCGGGAGCGAGGGGCACCGGGGAGCTGTTTTTT | CASSPGLAGARGTGELFF
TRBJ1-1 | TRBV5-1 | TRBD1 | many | TGCGCCAGCAGCTTCGCGGGACAGGGGAACACTGAAGCTTTCTTT | CASSFAGQGNTEAFF
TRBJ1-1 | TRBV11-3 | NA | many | TGTGCCAGCAGCTCAAGGGGGGGCGCGGTACTCACTGAAGCTTTCTTT | CASSSRGGAVLTEAFF
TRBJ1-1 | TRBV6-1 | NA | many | TGTGCCAGCAGTGAAGGAGGACCGTACACTGAAGCTTTCTTT | CASSEGGPYTEAFF